These 27 T cell receptor beta chains originate from one sample sequenced in a study of OX40 agonist ivuxolimab in advanced cancers. Libraries were prepared by immunoSEQ multiplex PCR; TCRdb keeps only in-frame clonotypes and omits some of them. The profile covers some 94,000 clones, with 95% to 97% appearing a single time and 2% taken by the ten largest. Sequenced material: CD4+ or CD8+ T cells sorted from blood, taken in a trial of the OX40 agonist ivuxolimab. The receptors here all came from an adult with an advanced solid tumor such as melanoma, head and neck, liver or kidney cancer.

The chain couples TRBV29-1 to TRBJ2-3; D gene unclear. The germline V gene encodes CDR1 SQVTM and CDR2 ANQGSEA. There are 13 residues in the CDR3. Deletions cut 0 bases from V and 2 bases from J, with 6 bases between. Here the CDR3 reads CSVEDRLTDTQYF. In nucleotides, the CDR3 is TGCAGCGTTGAAGACAGACTCACAGATACGCAGTATTTT.

CDR3 sequence: CASGGRVNTEAFF. DNA of the CDR3: TGTGCCAGCGGAGGCAGGGTGAACACTGAAGCTTTCTTT. J is TRBJ1-1 and V is TRBV6-4, with a weak D call TRBD1 (5 bases). The CDR3 has 13 amino acids. The ends were cut back, 8 bases at V and 0 bases at J, with 10 bases in the middle. CDR1 is MRHNA and CDR2 is SNTAGT in the germline V gene.

The V gene is TRBV25-1, the J gene TRBJ1-1; no clear D gene. V lost 3 bases, J lost 1 base, and 9 bases lay in between. CDR1 is MGHDK and CDR2 is SYGVNS in the germline V gene. The CDR3 loop spans 14 amino acids. Here the CDR3 reads CASSEGTPNTEAFF. The CDR3 DNA is TGTGCCAGCAGTGAGGGCACCCCGAACACTGAAGCTTTCTTT.

This clone was picked up one time. The rearrangement links TRBV7-6 to TRBJ2-3; D call uncertain. Germline assignment: CDR1 SGHVS and CDR2 FNYEAQ. This CDR3 contains 15 residues. Trimming shortened V by 5 bases and J by 5 bases, and 17 bases separated the two germline ends. This CDR3 is CASSLPRRILDTQYF. The CDR3 DNA sequence: TGTGCCAGCAGCCTCCCTAGGCGCATCTTAGATACGCAGTATTTT.

The chain links TRBV29-1 to TRBJ2-7; no firm D call. The CDR3 is 13 residues long. Germline loops: CDR1 SQVTM, CDR2 ANQGSEA. Trimming shortened V by 4 bases and J by 2 bases, and 12 bases separated the two germline ends. The CDR3 nucleotides are TGCAGCGTTGTACTCGCAGCTGCCTACGAGCAGTACTTC. Protein: CSVVLAAAYEQYF.

The gene calls are TRBV11-2 and TRBJ2-3; D unclear. V was shortened by 6 bases and J by 5 bases, with 6 bases between the two germline ends. This CDR3 is built from 11 residues. The germline CDR1 and CDR2 sequences are SGHAT and FQNNGV. CDR3 sequence reads: CASRDGDTQYF. The CDR3 coding sequence is TGTGCCAGCAGGGATGGAGATACGCAGTATTTT.

The chain joins TRBV5-1 to TRBJ2-1, with D perhaps TRBD1 or TRBD2 (7 bases each). Trimming shortened V by 5 bases and J by 1 base, and 13 bases separated the two germline ends. From germline, CDR1 is SGHRS and CDR2 YFSETQ. There are 15 residues in the CDR3. CDR3 in amino acids: CASRGEGQSYNEQFF. The CDR3 DNA reads as TGCGCCAGCAGGGGGGAGGGACAGTCCTACAATGAGCAGTTCTTC.

Here the CDR3 DNA reads TGTGCCAGTAGCCTAATTACAGGGGCCGTATTCAATGAGCAGTTCTTC. Translation gives CASSLITGAVFNEQFF. The rearrangement links TRBV19 to TRBJ2-1; 7 nucleotides align to TRBD1. The germline gives CDR1 LNHDA, CDR2 SQIVND (reference sequence). J lost 6 bases, V lost 6 bases, and 14 bases had no gene match. This CDR3 has 16 residues.

The rearrangement joins TRBV5-6 to TRBJ2-1; 7 bases fit TRBD2. V dropped 1 base and J dropped 7; count of bases not matched to a gene: 5. This CDR3 is built from 14 residues. Germline V gene lookup returns CDR1 SGHDT and CDR2 YYEEEE. CDR3 protein: CASSLREAINEQFF. Here the CDR3 DNA reads TGTGCCAGCAGCTTGCGGGAGGCGATAAATGAGCAGTTCTTC.

V usage is TRBV15 and J usage is TRBJ2-7; the match to TRBD1 covers 11 bases. Germline trimming cut 0 bases from V and 3 bases from J; bases unmatched to any gene: 4. In germline, CDR1 is LNHNV, CDR2 YYDKDF (reference sequence). This CDR3 region has 16 residues. CDR3 DNA: TGTGCCACCAGCAGAGACGCCGGGACAGGGGGCTACGAGCAGTACTTC. It codes for CATSRDAGTGGYEQYF. The whole variable domain, remainder taken from reference TRBV15 and TRBJ2-7, is DAMVIQNPRYQVTQFGKPVTLSCSQTLNHNVMYWYQQKSSQAPKLLFHYYDKDFNNEADTPDNFQSRRPNTSFCFLDIRSPGLGDTAMYLCATSRDAGTGGYEQYFGPGTRLTVT.

The rearrangement uses TRBV27 and TRBJ2-6; D unresolved. The V gene's germline CDR1 is MNHEY and CDR2 SMNVEV (reference sequence). V lost 7 bases and J 0 bases, leaving 1 base between the germline ends. The CDR3 is made up of 12 amino acids. CDR3 bases: TGTGCCAGCATCTCTGGGGCCAACGTCCTGACTTTC. This gives the protein CASISGANVLTF.

V and J are TRBV27 and TRBJ2-7, with D tentatively TRBD2 (5 bases). Germline V gene data show CDR1 as MNHEY and CDR2 as SMNVEV (reference sequence). This CDR3 has 13 residues. V gave up 4 bases and J gave up 4 bases, with 11 bases separating them. The CDR3 here is CASSYSGLYEQYF. CDR3 DNA sequence: TGTGCCAGCAGTTACAGCGGTCTTTACGAGCAGTACTTC.

The chain couples TRBV27 to TRBJ2-7, with D perhaps given as TRBD1 or TRBD2 (5 bases each). There are 14 residues in the CDR3. Trimming pared 4 bases from V and 2 bases from J, leaving 12 bases between. Germline V lookup: CDR1 MNHEY, CDR2 SMNVEV (reference sequence). The CDR3, as DNA: TGTGCCAGCAGTTCCCGGGGACCTGCCTACGAGCAGTACTTC. It yields the protein CASSSRGPAYEQYF.

This clone came up once. V usage is TRBV6-4 and J usage is TRBJ1-5; 10 positions agree with TRBD1. The V gene end was trimmed by 9 bases and the J gene end by 4 bases; junction bases not matched to a gene: 24. CDR1 is MRHNA and CDR2 is SNTAGT in the germline V gene. This CDR3 comprises 20 residues. CDR3 sequence reads: CARGRGPGQGIVDRNQPQHF. The CDR3 region has the DNA TGTGCCAGGGGCCGGGGACCGGGACAGGGGATAGTAGACCGGAATCAGCCCCAGCATTTT.

The chain employs TRBV7-9 and TRBJ2-1; 11 positions agree with TRBD2. Germline loops: CDR1 SEHNR, CDR2 FQNEAQ (reference sequence). This CDR3 spans 16 amino acids. After removal of 7 bases from V and 9 bases from J, the junction contained 14 bases not matched to a gene. The CDR3 DNA follows: TGTGCCAGCACCCACACGCCGACTAGCGGGGCCTCTGAGCAGTTCTTC. This codes for CASTHTPTSGASEQFF.

Points on this clone: Within the sample, other DNA sequences also encode this same CDR3. This chain joins TRBV29-1 and TRBJ2-7; 13 nucleotides line up with TRBD2. Germline CDR1 and CDR2: SQVTM and ANQGSEA. The ends lost 7 bases at V and 2 bases at J; junction bases unmatched: 2. CDR3 size: 13 residues. The CDR3 nucleotides read TGCAGCGCGACTAGCGGGGGGACCTACGAGCAGTACTTC. Translating it yields CSATSGGTYEQYF.

V is TRBV4-1 and J is TRBJ2-6, with D unclear. V was pared by 0 bases and J by 0 bases, with 3 bases between. This CDR3 has 15 amino acids. From germline, CDR1 is MGHRA and CDR2 YSYEKL. DNA for the CDR3: TGCGCCAGCAGCCAAGAGTACTCTGGGGCCAACGTCCTGACTTTC. It codes for CASSQEYSGANVLTF.

The V and J genes are TRBV6-1 and TRBJ1-3; 9 bases line up with TRBD1. J was trimmed by 8 bases and V by 2 bases; bases with no gene match: 4. Germline V gene sequence: CDR1 MNHNS, CDR2 SASEGT. The CDR3 sequence is 14 residues long. The CDR3 region is CASSEHRGLDTIYF. The CDR3 DNA reads TGTGCCAGCAGTGAACACAGGGGGCTTGACACCATATATTTT.

The chain uses TRBV5-1 and TRBJ2-5; D uncertain. Trimming cost V 2 bases and J 2 bases, with 10 bases left between them. CDR1 SGHRS and CDR2 YFSETQ come from the germline V gene. The length of the CDR3 is 14 residues. This CDR3 reads CASSLHPSQETQYF. In nucleotides, the CDR3 is TGCGCCAGCAGCTTACACCCAAGTCAAGAGACCCAGTACTTC.

V usage is TRBV4-1 and J usage is TRBJ2-3, with TRBD2 identical over 7 bases. In germline, CDR1 is MGHRA, CDR2 YSYEKL. The CDR3 runs 18 residues. V shed 0 bases, J shed 1 base, and the junction held 10 bases outside the gene matches. The CDR3 protein is CASSQDENTAGRTDTQYF. The CDR3, as DNA: TGCGCCAGCAGCCAAGACGAAAACACAGCGGGGCGCACAGATACGCAGTATTTT.

This sequence joins TRBV4-3 and TRBJ2-7; the D gene is possibly TRBD2 (5 bases). Germline V CDR1 and CDR2: LGHNA, YSLEER. V dropped 1 base and J dropped 3 bases, with 13 bases sitting between them. The CDR3 length is 15 residues. CDR3 nucleotide sequence: TGCGCCAGCAGCCAAGGAAGAGACTACTACTACGAGCAGTACTTC. This codes for CASSQGRDYYYEQYF.

This clone was detected only once. The chain links TRBV7-6 to TRBJ1-1; D perhaps matches TRBD1 (6 bases). CDR3 length equals 16 residues. Germline CDR1 and CDR2: SGHVS and FNYEAQ. Trimming removed 1 base from V and 4 bases from J, with 16 bases in between. The CDR3 region has the DNA TGTGCCAGCAGCTTAGGGGCCGGGGGGCGAGGCACTGAAGCTTTCTTT. Translation gives CASSLGAGGRGTEAFF.

This rearrangement joins TRBV28 to TRBJ1-4; 7 nucleotides align to TRBD1. Germline CDR1 MDHEN, CDR2 SYDVKM. V lost 7 bases to trimming and J lost 0 bases; unmatched junction nucleotides: 8. This CDR3 contains 16 residues. DNA of the CDR3: TGTGCCAGCATCCGGGACAGACTTTCAACTAATGAAAAACTGTTTTTT. Residues: CASIRDRLSTNEKLFF.

This sequence joins TRBV7-8 and TRBJ1-5; D might be TRBD1 (5 bases). CDR3 size: 15 residues. The V end lost 5 bases, the J end lost 2 bases, and 13 bases lay between the germline ends. CDR1 is SGHVS, CDR2 FQNEAQ, per germline. Here the CDR3 reads CASSLTGVGNQPQHF. The CDR3 nucleotides are TGTGCCAGCAGCCTAACAGGAGTTGGCAATCAGCCCCAGCATTTT.

This clone was observed a single time. The chain employs TRBV27 and TRBJ2-7; 7 nucleotides align to TRBD1. The CDR3 length is 15 residues. CDR1 MNHEY and CDR2 SMNVEV come from the germline V gene (reference sequence). V dropped 5 bases and J dropped 3; count of bases not matched to a gene: 10. In nucleotides, the CDR3 is TGTGCCAGCAGTCCATATAGTACAGGGGACTACGAGCAGTACTTC. Its translation is CASSPYSTGDYEQYF.

The V and J genes are TRBV5-3 and TRBJ2-2; D call uncertain. TRBV5-3 is reported as an ORF; its role is uncertain. The germline V and J ends were trimmed by 2 bases and 1 base, with 12 bases remaining between them. There are 16 residues in the CDR3. The CDR3 bases are TGTGCCAGAAGCTTCGGTATACACCGGAACACCGGGGAGCTGTTTTTT. Its translation is CARSFGIHRNTGELFF.

As to this clone: This sample also contains other DNA sequences that code for the same CDR3. The V call is TRBV28, the J call TRBJ1-1, with a weak D call TRBD1 (5 bases). Trimming took off 6 bases at V and 1 base at J, with 9 bases between the two ends. CDR1 is MDHEN, CDR2 SYDVKM, per germline. The CDR3 is 13 amino acids. CDR3 residues: CASSLTENTEAFF. The DNA for the CDR3 is TGTGCCAGCAGCCTGACAGAGAACACTGAAGCTTTCTTT.